This note documents a single TCR beta chain sequence. Its antigen remains undetermined. The record has no base qualities; no much larger clone is one base away. After removal of 2 bases from V and 5 bases from J, the junction retains 1 base not matched to a gene. The CDR3, from cysteine to phenylalanine, totals 12 residues. CDR3 DNA only is kept here, 36 bases in frame from base 1. Looking up the germline V gene yields CDR1 SGHRS and CDR2 YFSETQ. This sample is part of a study of CD8 T cells in Susac syndrome (dated by TCRdb to the late 2010s). Context from the whole study: Among the sequenced Susac syndrome patients, about six had clinically active disease and 8 or 9 were in clinical remission. At blood withdrawal, Susac syndrome patients were therapy-naive, treated with corticosteroids (with IVIg additionally given to some), or treated with IVIg alone. Whether CD8+ T cell activation and differentiation in Susac syndrome was antigen driven was tested using repertoire sequencing. The study compared CD8+ T cell repertoire clonality among 12 healthy donors, around 14 Susac syndrome patients and approximately 16 multiple sclerosis patients. Study-wide findings and limitations: Looking at Susac-specific public clones, the researchers identified around 15 in the total CD8+ repertoire and four or five in the CD8+ TEMRA repertoire. The number of individuals in the TCR sequencing and HLA analysis was recognized as being relatively small. Clonal expansion was observed in Susac syndrome CD8+ repertoires, with the highest expansion in CD8+ TEMRA cells and greater expansion in clinically active than in remitting patients.

RNA was extracted using the RNeasy kit, and about 0.5 to 1 microgram was reverse transcribed with random hexamers. The immunoSEQ multiplex PCR assay, which covers 54 Vbeta and 13 Jbeta segments, was used to amplify TCR beta CDR3 regions. Bias from PCR amplification was corrected by using a synthetic template baseline for primer optimization and for computational correction. The paper's processing steps were these. Reads were annotated to V, D and J genes according to IMGT and were analyzed with immunoSEQ Analyzer, with only productive sequences retained. Clonality was calculated as one minus the Shannon entropy normalized by log2 of the number of productive unique sequences. For each patient and control, public and private clones were evaluated among the 100 most prevalent clones. A clone was defined as Susac-specific if it was absent from the healthy and MS cohorts, from over 1,000 published viral clones and from other ImmuneACCESS disease sequences. TCRdb trimmed the raw reads at Q25, called clones with MiXCR and kept productive beta chains. Rows matching on CDR3 protein sequence are summarized as one entry with the most common DNA and genes. The V and J calls, along with clone size, are taken from TCRdb and not from the paper's own processing. The sample table contains about 85,000 distinct CDR3 sequences; only one count was recorded for 95% of them. Jointly, the top ten make up approximately 0.48% of the sample.

Peripheral blood CD8+ and CD4+ T cells from healthy donors, Susac syndrome patients and multiple sclerosis patients were profiled using high-throughput TCR beta sequencing. The Susac syndrome patients fulfilled recently defined diagnostic criteria for definite or probable disease. Bulk CD8+ and CD4+ T cells were purified by magnetic negative isolation, while CD8+ TEMRA cells were enriched using FACS. Blood was drawn into EDTA tubes, processed within 24 hours, and PBMCs were isolated by density gradient centrifugation. PBMCs intended for TCR sequencing were cryopreserved in liquid nitrogen and were subsequently thawed in a 37 degrees C water bath. Purity of sorted or isolated CD4+, CD8+ and CD8+ TEMRA cells was at least 90%.

Recombination linked TRBV5-1 to TRBJ2-7; 7 central nucleotides agree with TRBD1. This TCR was recovered from a human donor with Susac syndrome. The sequencing sample was made of CD8+ T cells from PBMCs. The CDR3 has the sequence CASSFTGDEQYF. Here is the DNA: TGCGCCAGCAGCTTTACAGGGGACGAGCAGTACTTC.